Listed below are T cell receptor beta chains from one sample, sequenced in a study of OX40 agonist ivuxolimab in advanced cancers. Repertoires were generated with immunoSEQ multiplex PCR, while TCRdb's copy carries only in-frame clones and drops some. The table lists tens of thousands of clones, around 85% of them singletons. The sequencing here drew on CD4+ or CD8+ T cells sorted from blood, taken in a trial of the OX40 agonist ivuxolimab. Receptor source: an adult with an advanced solid tumor such as melanoma, head and neck, liver or kidney cancer. The CDR3 runs from the conserved cysteine through the conserved F or W. D genes are given only for firm matches. Size is stated for part of the rows, as once, few or many counts, or as a class when the clone is expanded.

cdr3_length	v_call	j_call	clone_size	d_call	cdr3_nt	cdr3_aa
14	TRBV11-3	TRBJ2-3	NA	NA	TGTGCCAGCAGCTTAGGGAGGGCCTCGGATACGCAGTATTTT	CASSLGRASDTQYF
14	TRBV28	TRBJ2-7	NA	TRBD2	TGTGCCAGCAGAGGACTAGCCAAGACCTACGAGCAGTACTTC	CASRGLAKTYEQYF
16	TRBV5-8	TRBJ1-3	NA	TRBD1	TGTGCCAGCAGCCCGTGGGCTACAGGGGTCGGAAACACCATATATTTT	CASSPWATGVGNTIYF
12	TRBV2	TRBJ1-1	once	NA	TGTGCCAGCAGTTCGACAGGCCGAGAAGCTTTCTTT	CASSSTGREAFF
14	TRBV10-3	TRBJ1-3	NA	NA	TGTGCCATCGGATTACAGGGCTCTGGAAACACCATATATTTT	CAIGLQGSGNTIYF
13	TRBV30	TRBJ2-7	NA	NA	TGTGCCTGGAGTGTCTACAGGGAGGGGGAGCAGTACTTC	CAWSVYREGEQYF
14	TRBV30	TRBJ2-1	NA	TRBD2	TGTGCCTGGAGTGTAGGGACTAGTCACAATGAGCAGTTCTTC	CAWSVGTSHNEQFF
18	TRBV27	TRBJ2-2	NA	NA	TGTGCCAGCAGTTTATATCAGCGGGCCACCCTAAACACCGGGGAGCTGTTTTTT	CASSLYQRATLNTGELFF
17	TRBV5-1	TRBJ2-6	NA	NA	TGCGCCAGCAGCTTGATAATCGGGGGCTCTGGGGCCAACGTCCTGACTTTC	CASSLIIGGSGANVLTF
14	TRBV13	TRBJ1-2	few	NA	TGTGCCAGCAGCTTCGGACAGCGTAACTATGGCTACACCTTC	CASSFGQRNYGYTF
17	TRBV28	TRBJ2-1	NA	TRBD2	TGTGCCAGCAGTCGGTACAGTGGACTAGCGCTCTACAATGAGCAGTTCTTC	CASSRYSGLALYNEQFF
15	TRBV27	TRBJ2-2	NA	TRBD2	TGTGCCAGCAGTTTAGGGGGGGTTGGCACCGGGGAGCTGTTTTTT	CASSLGGVGTGELFF
14	TRBV6-1	TRBJ1-2	NA	NA	TGTGCCAGCAGTGAAGCGCTTCGGGCCTATGGCTACACCTTC	CASSEALRAYGYTF
15	TRBV2	TRBJ2-5	NA	TRBD2	TGTGCCAGCAGTGAAAGACTAGCGGGAGGAGAGACCCAGTACTTC	CASSERLAGGETQYF
13	TRBV19	TRBJ2-5	NA	NA	TGTGCCAGTAGTATAGATAGACGCGAGACCCAGTACTTC	CASSIDRRETQYF
15	TRBV11-2	TRBJ1-5	NA	NA	TGTGCCAGCAGCGCAGGCACTAATAGCAATCAGCCCCAGCATTTT	CASSAGTNSNQPQHF
14	TRBV27	TRBJ2-5	NA	NA	TGTGCCAGCAGTTTAAGTAGGGGTCGAGAGACCCAGTACTTC	CASSLSRGRETQYF
11	TRBV6-1	TRBJ2-7	once	NA	TGTGCCAGCACCATCCTTAACCAGCAGTACTTC	CASTILNQQYF
17	TRBV4-3	TRBJ2-3	NA	TRBD2	TGCGCCAGCAGCCAAGATGCGGCGGGGGGTATAACAGATACGCAGTATTTT	CASSQDAAGGITDTQYF
16	TRBV9	TRBJ1-4	NA	TRBD1	TGTGCCAGCACCCCGGGACAGGGGTTCCGTAACGAAAAACTGTTTTTT	CASTPGQGFRNEKLFF
15	TRBV27	TRBJ1-1	NA	TRBD1	TGTGCCAGCAGCCCCAAACCGACAGGGGGCACTGAAGCTTTCTTT	CASSPKPTGGTEAFF
15	TRBV28	TRBJ1-4	NA	NA	TGTGCCAGCAGCGCGCCGGGCGGGGCAGGTGAAAAACTGTTTTTT	CASSAPGGAGEKLFF
14	TRBV5-1	TRBJ2-7	NA	NA	TGCGCCAGCAGCCCCTTCGGAGGGCCCTACGAGCAGTACTTC	CASSPFGGPYEQYF
15	TRBV29-1	TRBJ2-7	NA	NA	TGCAGCGTTCGGGGAGAGAGGACAGCCCCCTACGAGCAGTACTTC	CSVRGERTAPYEQYF
16	TRBV7-8	TRBJ2-1	NA	NA	TGTGCCAGCAGCTTCTATAGAGGGATGGGTAGCAATGAGCAGTTCTTC	CASSFYRGMGSNEQFF
16	TRBV28	TRBJ1-4	NA	NA	TGTGCCAGCAGTTTTATATTTGGGAGGGGGAATGAAAAACTGTTTTTT	CASSFIFGRGNEKLFF
14	TRBV9	TRBJ2-5	once	TRBD1	TGTGCCAGCAGCCGCACCGGGACAGTAGAGACCCAGTACTTC	CASSRTGTVETQYF
11	TRBV28	TRBJ2-3	NA	NA	TGTGCCAGCAGTTTTCAGGATACGCAGTATTTT	CASSFQDTQYF
14	TRBV28	TRBJ1-2	NA	NA	TGTGCCAGCAGTTTATCCGACAGGAGCTATGGCTACACCTTC	CASSLSDRSYGYTF
15	TRBV4-1	TRBJ2-6	NA	TRBD1	TGCGCCAGCAGCCACAGGGGGCCTGGGGCCAACGTCCTGACTTTC	CASSHRGPGANVLTF
13	TRBV9	TRBJ1-2	NA	TRBD1	TGTGCCAGCAGCGGTGACAGGGTCTATGGCTACACCTTC	CASSGDRVYGYTF
17	TRBV7-9	TRBJ2-3	NA	TRBD2	TGTGCCAGCAGCTCCAGCCAGACTAGCGGCCGCACAGATACGCAGTATTTT	CASSSSQTSGRTDTQYF
13	TRBV7-9	TRBJ2-1	NA	TRBD2	TGTGCCAGCAGCCCGGGGGGTCCAGGAGAGCAGTTCTTC	CASSPGGPGEQFF
15	TRBV10-3	TRBJ1-2	NA	TRBD1	TGTGCCATCAGTGACTCCGGGACAGCTAACTATGGCTACACCTTC	CAISDSGTANYGYTF
11	TRBV6-5	TRBJ1-1	once	NA	TGTGCCAGCATTGGGACCTCGAGGACTTTCTTT	CASIGTSRTFF
14	TRBV27	TRBJ2-1	NA	TRBD2	TGTGCCAGCAGTTTCCTAGCGGGGTATAATGAGCAGTTCTTC	CASSFLAGYNEQFF
13	TRBV5-1	TRBJ1-2	NA	NA	TGCGCCAGCAGCTTGGCTCCGTTCTATGGCTACACCTTC	CASSLAPFYGYTF
17	TRBV5-1	TRBJ2-3	NA	TRBD1	TGCGCCAGCAGCTTGATTTCCGGGACAGGGAGCACAGATACGCAGTATTTT	CASSLISGTGSTDTQYF
18	TRBV27	TRBJ2-5	NA	NA	TGTGCCAGCAGTTTATTCCGCCCTTCGACAGGACAGTCGGAGACCCAGTACTTC	CASSLFRPSTGQSETQYF
15	TRBV27	TRBJ1-2	NA	NA	TGTGCCAGCAGTTCGTCTCCGGGAACAAACTATGGCTACACCTTC	CASSSSPGTNYGYTF
15	TRBV4-2	TRBJ2-5	NA	TRBD2	TGTGCCAGCAGCGACGGGACTAGCGGCCAAGAGACCCAGTACTTC	CASSDGTSGQETQYF
15	TRBV7-2	TRBJ1-2	NA	NA	TGTGCCAGCAGCCCCTCGACGGGAGGAAGCTTGGGCTACACCTTC	CASSPSTGGSLGYTF
18	TRBV13	TRBJ2-3	once	TRBD2	TGTGCCAGCAGCTTAGGTGCTAGCGGGAGGGGTGGCACAGATACGCAGTATTTT	CASSLGASGRGGTDTQYF
16	TRBV19	TRBJ2-2	NA	NA	TGTGCCAGTAGAACACCCGGGACACCGAACACCGGGGAGCTGTTTTTT	CASRTPGTPNTGELFF
15	TRBV4-3	TRBJ2-1	NA	NA	TGCGCCAGCAGCCAAGAATGGGGTGGATACAATGAGCAGTTCTTC	CASSQEWGGYNEQFF